The rows below give T cell receptor beta chains drawn from one sample of a study of patients and donors after allogeneic stem cell transplantation. TCRdb called the RT-PCR reads again in MiXCR, with one record for every CDR3 protein. Of some 960,000 distinct CDR3 sequences in the sample, approximately 19% were seen once. Sequencing was performed on blood, either unsorted or a sorted T cell fraction (not recorded which). These receptor sequences come from a human donor who was either an allogeneic HSCT recipient or a stem cell or donor lymphocyte infusion donor (not recorded which). It is not recorded whose cells these are; they may come from a transplant donor. The CDR3 runs from the conserved cysteine through the conserved F or W. A D gene is named only where the DNA matches it firmly. Size is stated for part of the rows, as once, few or many counts, or as a class when the clone is expanded.

-	-	TRBV14	TRBJ2-1	TGTGCCAGCAGCCAAGATGGTAGCGGAACGTACAATGAGCAGTTCTTC	CASSQDGSGTYNEQFF
few	-	TRBV12-3/TRBV12-4	TRBJ2-1	TGTGCCAGCAGTTTAAAGACAGTAGTCCATGAGCAGTTCTTC	CASSLKTVVHEQFF
-	-	TRBV18	TRBJ1-1	TGTGCCAGCTCACCACCGGGACCTGGGAACACTGAAGCTTTCTTT	CASSPPGPGNTEAFF
many	-	TRBV12-3/TRBV12-4	TRBJ2-1	TGTGCCAGCACCCTCCGGGTGTTGCAGAATGAGCAGTTCTTC	CASTLRVLQNEQFF
-	-	TRBV5-1	TRBJ1-2	TGCGCCAGCAGCTTGGCGTTCGGCAGAGCTTACTATGGCTACACCTTC	CASSLAFGRAYYGYTF
few	TRBD1	TRBV6-2/TRBV6-3	TRBJ1-5	TGTGCCAGCAGGAGACAGGGGGTTAGTCAGCCCCAGCATTTT	CASRRQGVSQPQHF
-	TRBD1	TRBV7-9	TRBJ2-1	TGTGCCAGCAGCTTGGGGGACAGGGACTCCAATGAGCAGTTCTTC	CASSLGDRDSNEQFF
-	-	TRBV24-1	TRBJ2-2	TGTGCCACCAGTAGGACAGAGCCAGGGTCCGGGGAGCTGTTTTTT	CATSRTEPGSGELFF
-	-	TRBV10-3	TRBJ1-1	TGTGCCATCAGTGACCCGGGTTTACGCACTGAAGCTTTCTTT	CAISDPGLRTEAFF
-	-	TRBV30	TRBJ1-4	TGTGCCTGGAGTATGGAAAAACTGTTTTTT	CAWSMEKLFF
-	-	TRBV6-1	TRBJ2-1	TGTGCCAGCTCTACGAGTGAGTACAATGAGCAGTTCTTC	CASSTSEYNEQFF
few	-	TRBV7-3	TRBJ2-1	TGTGCCAGCAGCTTAACGGCCGGGACCTACAATGAGCAGTTCTTC	CASSLTAGTYNEQFF
few	-	TRBV27	TRBJ1-5	TGTGCCAGCAGTTCGGCCGGTAGCCAGCCCCAGCATTTT	CASSSAGSQPQHF
-	TRBD1	TRBV5-6	TRBJ1-6	TGTGCCAGCGGCGAGGACAGGTCCTCCTATAATTCACCCCTCCACTTT	CASGEDRSSYNSPLHF
-	TRBD2	TRBV30	TRBJ2-3	TGTGCCTGGAGTGGGGGCGGGGGGGCAACAGATACGCAGTATTTT	CAWSGGGGATDTQYF
few	-	TRBV27	TRBJ1-5	TGTGCCAGCAGTCAGGACATGCTTAATCAGCCCCAGCATTTT	CASSQDMLNQPQHF
-	-	TRBV4-1	TRBJ2-3	TGCGCCAGCAGCCAAGAGGTAGCGAAAAGTACAGATACGCAGTATTTT	CASSQEVAKSTDTQYF
-	-	TRBV27	TRBJ1-2	TGTGCCAGCAGTTTGTTCGCGCAGGGTGCAGTCGCTGGCTACACCTTC	CASSLFAQGAVAGYTF
few	-	TRBV29-1	TRBJ1-1	TGCAGCGTTTTCAACAAGCCCACTGAAGCTTTCTTT	CSVFNKPTEAFF
once	TRBD2	TRBV5-1	TRBJ2-1	TGCGCCAGCAGCCCCGGGACTAGCGGGACCCCACCCCAGTTCTTC	CASSPGTSGTPPQFF
few	-	TRBV28	TRBJ1-1	TGTGCCAGCAGTTTATTGGGGCTCCCGGAGAACACTGAAGCTTTCTTT	CASSLLGLPENTEAFF
-	TRBD2	TRBV6-2/TRBV6-3	TRBJ2-7	TGTGCCAGCAGTTACGCTAGCGGGTACGAGCAGTACTTC	CASSYASGYEQYF
many	TRBD1	TRBV20-1	TRBJ2-1	TGCAGTGCGATCCCGGGACAGGGGGCCCATGAGCAGTTCTTC	CSAIPGQGAHEQFF
-	TRBD1	TRBV5-1	TRBJ1-3	TGCGCCAGCAGTTTGGACAGGGAACCTGGAAACACCATATATTTT	CASSLDREPGNTIYF
-	-	TRBV2	TRBJ2-5	TGTGCCAGCAGAGGTTTAAGGGTCGAGACCCAGTACTTC	CASRGLRVETQYF
once	-	TRBV6-5	TRBJ1-1	TGTGCCAGCAGTTACTCTCCCGGGAAAACGACTTTCTTT	CASSYSPGKTTFF
-	-	TRBV7-2	TRBJ1-5	TGTGCCAGCAGCTTAAAATATGATCAGCCCCAGCATTTT	CASSLKYDQPQHF
few	-	TRBV25-1	TRBJ2-7	TGTGCCAGCAGTGAGGGGTTTGGAGGCGAGCAGTACTTC	CASSEGFGGEQYF
few	-	TRBV4-1	TRBJ1-2	TGCGCCAGCAGCAAGGGTGGTGGGGTGGACTATGGCTACACCTTC	CASSKGGGVDYGYTF
many	TRBD1	TRBV12-3/TRBV12-4	TRBJ1-1	TGTGCCAGCAGCCCGACAGGGATGAACACTGAAGCTTTCTTT	CASSPTGMNTEAFF
-	-	TRBV14	TRBJ1-1	TGTGCCAGCAGCCAAGGTGGAGAGAGGAACACTGAAGCTTTCTTT	CASSQGGERNTEAFF
-	TRBD1	TRBV5-1	TRBJ2-5	TGCGCCAGCAGCTCCCGGGACAGGGATTTGGAGACCCAGTACTTC	CASSSRDRDLETQYF
few	TRBD1	TRBV6-2/TRBV6-3	TRBJ1-3	TGTGCCAGCAGTTTCCGGGACAGCGAGTGGAACACCATATATTTT	CASSFRDSEWNTIYF
many	-	TRBV30	TRBJ1-1	TGTGCCTGGAGTGTAGGCGGCGGGGGTACTGAAGCTTTCTTT	CAWSVGGGGTEAFF
-	-	TRBV12-3/TRBV12-4	TRBJ1-4	TGTGCCAGCAAACAGGGAATAAATGAAAAACTGTTTTTT	CASKQGINEKLFF
-	-	TRBV25-1	TRBJ1-1	TGTGCCAGCAAATGGACGGAGAACACTGAAGCTTTCTTT	CASKWTENTEAFF
many	TRBD1	TRBV27	TRBJ2-7	TGTGCCAGCAGTCCAACCGGGACAGGGACCTACGAGCAGTACTTC	CASSPTGTGTYEQYF
few	TRBD1	TRBV6-2/TRBV6-3	TRBJ2-1	TGTGCCAGCAGTCCCCGACAGGGTGGGTTCAATGAGCAGTTCTTC	CASSPRQGGFNEQFF
many	-	TRBV12-3/TRBV12-4	TRBJ2-2	TGTGCCAGCCCGGAGCTGTTTTTT	CASPELFF
-	-	TRBV15	TRBJ1-6	TGTGCCACCAGCACACAGGGCCCCAATTCACCCCTCCACTTT	CATSTQGPNSPLHF
few	TRBD2	TRBV11-3	TRBJ2-1	TGTGCCAGCAGCCCGGGGGGGACCTACAATGAGCAGTTCTTC	CASSPGGTYNEQFF
-	-	TRBV7-2	TRBJ2-5	TGTGCCAGCAGTGATACAGGGAGGGGGGAGACCCAGTACTTC	CASSDTGRGETQYF
-	TRBD1	TRBV9	TRBJ1-5	TGTGCCAGCAGCGCTGGACAGGCATTATACCCCCAGCATTTT	CASSAGQALYPQHF
few	TRBD2	TRBV4-2	TRBJ2-5	TGTGCCAGCAGCCAAGGGACTAGCGGGAGGCGCCAAGAGACCCAGTACTTC	CASSQGTSGRRQETQYF
-	-	TRBV4-1	TRBJ1-2	TGCGCCAGCAGCCAGACTGGGATACCGGGGGGCTACACCTTC	CASSQTGIPGGYTF
-	-	TRBV10-2	TRBJ2-3	TGCGCCAGCAACGAGGGAACCCTCCGTTGGACAGATACGCAGTATTTT	CASNEGTLRWTDTQYF
-	-	TRBV7-9	TRBJ1-1	TGTGCCAGCAGCAAACAACAGGGCAGGTCTGAAGCTTTCTTT	CASSKQQGRSEAFF
few	-	TRBV20-1	TRBJ2-2	TGCAGTGCTAGACCCCTTCCGGGAAGGAACACCGGGGAGCTGTTTTTT	CSARPLPGRNTGELFF
few	-	TRBV5-1	TRBJ1-1	TGCGCCAGCAGCTCTCGGGGGGAACGCATGAACACTGAAGCTTTCTTT	CASSSRGERMNTEAFF
few	TRBD1	TRBV24-1	TRBJ1-5	TGTGCCACCAGTGATGCGACAGGGTTCCCCAATCAGCCCCAGCATTTT	CATSDATGFPNQPQHF
-	TRBD1	TRBV5-1	TRBJ1-2	TGCGCCAGCAGCGGAGGCAGGCAGGGGGTCTATGGCTACACCTTC	CASSGGRQGVYGYTF
-	-	TRBV5-1	TRBJ2-5	TGCGCCAGCAGCTTGGGACAGAGCAAGAAAGAGACCCAGTACTTC	CASSLGQSKKETQYF
few	-	TRBV9	TRBJ2-2	TGTGCCAGCAGCACAGGAGCGGGTAGTATCGACGACACCGGGGAGCTGTTTTTT	CASSTGAGSIDDTGELFF
few	TRBD2	TRBV5-6	TRBJ2-1	TGTGCCAGCAGCTTGTTTAGCGGGAAGTACAATGAGCAGTTCTTC	CASSLFSGKYNEQFF